This T cell receptor (beta chain) was profiled in a study of blood T cell repertoires in COVID-19. The overall study: The United States, Italy and Spain supplied acute and convalescent COVID-19 samples.

This CDR3 has 13 amino acids. After removal of 6 bases from V and 7 bases from J, the junction contained 6 bases not matched to a gene. CDR1 is MNHEY, CDR2 SMNVEV, per germline (reference sequence). The count of this clone is one. In the study's own analysis: Amplified reference gene primers provided the basis for estimating nucleated cell counts. Method: immunoSEQ multiplex PCR; TCRdb's copy keeps in-frame clones and lacks some. V, J and clone size are those of that table, while D and trimming were read from the DNA. The sample lists fewer than 250,000 clones, roughly 86% occurring once. The sequencing input was peripheral blood. The V gene is TRBV27, the J gene TRBJ1-2, with 9 positions matching TRBD1. The clonotype comes from a woman aged 55-70 years who had recovered from COVID-19. The CDR3 sequence: CASRHTGGGGYTF. CDR3 nucleotides: TGTGCCAGCAGACATACAGGGGGCGGTGGCTACACCTTC.